The 10 T cell receptor beta chains reported below all come from one sample, sequenced in a study of blood T cell repertoires in COVID-19 (dated by TCRdb to about 2020). The library was produced with the immunoSEQ multiplex PCR assay. Held by TCRdb, this immuneACCESS table contains in-frame sequences only and omits some clones. Under half of the omission traces to an unresolved V gene where checked; the cause of the rest is unknown. The sample table shows approximately 380,000 clones, and approximately 90% are seen once. Around 1.2% of the sample is in the top ten clones. The specimen sequenced was PBMCs or T cells enriched from blood (not recorded which). The source is a woman aged 18-30 years who had recovered from COVID-19.

This chain connects TRBV7-2 to TRBJ2-3, with TRBD2 identical over 9 bases. The V gene end was trimmed by 4 bases and the J gene end by 2 bases; junction bases not matched to a gene: 10. The germline V gene has CDR1 SGHTA and CDR2 FQGNSA. The CDR3 consists of 17 residues. The CDR3: CASSSAPSGASTDTQYF. The CDR3 nucleotides are TGTGCCAGCAGCTCCGCCCCTAGCGGGGCCTCCACAGATACGCAGTATTTT.

The chain carries TRBV7-6 and TRBJ1-5; D might be TRBD1 (5 bases). The germline V gene encodes CDR1 SGHVS and CDR2 FNYEAQ. V shed 1 base and J shed 0 bases, with 10 bases lying between them. This CDR3 has 16 amino acids. The CDR3 here is CASSLGFGGSNQPQHF. The CDR3 DNA reads as TGTGCCAGCAGCTTAGGTTTCGGGGGTAGCAATCAGCCCCAGCATTTT.

Details on this clone: This may be a read error, as it is one base from a much larger clone. The same CDR3 arises from other DNA sequences in this sample as well. This sequence joins TRBV27 and TRBJ2-7; D not resolved. The V gene lost 5 bases and the J gene lost 0 bases, with 5 bases spanning the gap. This CDR3 is 12 amino acids long. Germline lookup yields CDR1 MNHEY and CDR2 SMNVEV (reference sequence). The CDR3 DNA reads TGTGCCAGCAGTCCGAGCTCCTACGAGCAGTACTTC. Its protein product is CASSPSSYEQYF.

The CDR3: CASRTNSNAFF. The CDR3 nucleotides are TGTGCCAGCAGAACCAACTCTAACGCTTTCTTT. The chain carries TRBV28 and TRBJ1-1; D is ambiguous. Germline values: CDR1 MDHEN, CDR2 SYDVKM. With 6 bases removed from V and 11 bases from J, the gap between germline ends came to 13 bases. The CDR3 loop spans 11 amino acids.

The chain is built from TRBV11-2 and TRBJ1-4; maybe TRBD1 (5 bases). CDR3 length equals 13 residues. V was trimmed by 4 bases and J by 8 bases, leaving 11 bases between them. Germline V lookup: CDR1 SGHAT, CDR2 FQNNGV. The CDR3 loop reads CASSSLGGEKLFF. Here the CDR3 DNA reads TGTGCCAGCAGCTCTCTGGGGGGAGAAAAACTGTTTTTT. Full variable domain (outside the CDR3, taken from reference TRBV11-2 and TRBJ1-4): EAGVAQSPRYKIIEKRQSVAFWCNPISGHATLYWYQQILGQGPKLLIQFQNNGVVDDSQLPKDRFSAERLKGVDSTLKIQPAKLEDSAVYLCASSSLGGEKLFFGSGTQLSVL.

The chain recombines TRBV27 with TRBJ2-7; tentative D call: TRBD2 (6 bases). Looked up from germline, CDR1 is MNHEY and CDR2 is SMNVEV (reference sequence). The CDR3 is 15 amino acids. Trimming cost V 5 bases and J 0 bases, with 14 bases left between them. The CDR3 loop is CASSPLGGDSYEQYF. Here the CDR3 DNA reads TGTGCCAGCAGTCCCCTTGGCGGGGACTCCTACGAGCAGTACTTC.

The table lists this clone with a count of one. V usage is TRBV6-5 and J usage is TRBJ2-7; D is uncertain. CDR3 size: 14 residues. CDR1 is MNHEY, CDR2 SVGAGI, per germline. The V gene lost 0 bases and the J gene lost 3 bases, with 9 bases spanning the gap. The CDR3 region has the DNA TGTGCCAGCAGTTACTCCCCCGGGTACTACGAGCAGTACTTC. This gives the protein CASSYSPGYYEQYF.

This chain joins TRBV27 and TRBJ1-2; weak D call: TRBD1 (5 bases). The V gene lost 6 bases and the J gene lost 3 bases, with 11 bases spanning the gap. The CDR3 has 13 amino acids. Germline V gene lookup returns CDR1 MNHEY and CDR2 SMNVEV (reference sequence). CDR3 residues: CASRPGRHYGYTF. CDR3 nucleotides: TGTGCCAGCAGGCCAGGGAGGCACTATGGCTACACCTTC.

The V call is TRBV7-2, the J call TRBJ2-3, with TRBD1 identical over 9 bases. The germline CDR1 and CDR2 sequences are SGHTA and FQGNSA. The CDR3 loop spans 16 amino acids. V lost 5 bases to trimming and J lost 4 bases; unmatched junction nucleotides: 10. The CDR3 DNA is TGTGCCAGCAGCCCGGACAGGGGATTTGGTTCAGATACGCAGTATTTT. This encodes CASSPDRGFGSDTQYF.

This chain's CDR3 is CASSLGAGENAFF. DNA for the CDR3: TGTGCCAGCAGCTTAGGGGCGGGGGAGAACGCTTTCTTT. V gene TRBV11-2 combines with J gene TRBJ1-1, with D possibly TRBD1 on 5 matching bases. The CDR3 length is 13 residues. Germline CDR1 is SGHAT and CDR2 is FQNNGV. Trimming left V 1 base short and J 11 bases short, with 14 bases between.